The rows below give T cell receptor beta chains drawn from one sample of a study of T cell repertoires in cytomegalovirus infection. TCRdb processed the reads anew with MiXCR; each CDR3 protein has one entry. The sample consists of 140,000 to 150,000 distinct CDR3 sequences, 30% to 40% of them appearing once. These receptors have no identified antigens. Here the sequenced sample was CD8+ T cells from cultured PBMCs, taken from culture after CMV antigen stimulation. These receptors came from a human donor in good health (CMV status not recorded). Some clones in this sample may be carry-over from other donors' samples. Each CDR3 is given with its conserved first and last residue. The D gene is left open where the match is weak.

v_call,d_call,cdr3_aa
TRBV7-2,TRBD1,CASQGVTNEQFF
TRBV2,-,CARHDSNTEAFF
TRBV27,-,CASSLWWGETQYF
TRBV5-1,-,CASSLIEDGGELFF
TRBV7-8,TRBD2,CASSQFLAGDTYEQYF
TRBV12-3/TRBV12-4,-,CATLLGSGELFF
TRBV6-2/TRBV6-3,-,CASHAPGPKPIHQPQHF
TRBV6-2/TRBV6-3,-,CAGMGGPNTGELFF
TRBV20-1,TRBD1,CSARDMGTGGLANYGYTF
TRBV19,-,CASSSAQGNYGYTF
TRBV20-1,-,CSATPVGGSYEQYF
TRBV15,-,CATSRTVGNQPQHF
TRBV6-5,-,CASHTGTSSYNEQFF
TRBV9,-,CASSGEGGQSTDTQYF